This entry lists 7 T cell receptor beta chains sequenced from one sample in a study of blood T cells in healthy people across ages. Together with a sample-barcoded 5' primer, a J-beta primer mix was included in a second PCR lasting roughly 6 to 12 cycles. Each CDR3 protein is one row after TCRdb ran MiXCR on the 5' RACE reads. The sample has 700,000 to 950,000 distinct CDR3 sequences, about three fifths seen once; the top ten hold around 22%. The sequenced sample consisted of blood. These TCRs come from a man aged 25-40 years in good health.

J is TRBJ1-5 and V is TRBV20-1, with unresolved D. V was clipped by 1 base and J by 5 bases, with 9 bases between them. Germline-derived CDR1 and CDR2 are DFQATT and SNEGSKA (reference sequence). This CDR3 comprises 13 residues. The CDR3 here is CSARAGIHQPQHF. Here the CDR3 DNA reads TGCAGTGCTAGAGCTGGTATCCATCAGCCCCAGCATTTT.

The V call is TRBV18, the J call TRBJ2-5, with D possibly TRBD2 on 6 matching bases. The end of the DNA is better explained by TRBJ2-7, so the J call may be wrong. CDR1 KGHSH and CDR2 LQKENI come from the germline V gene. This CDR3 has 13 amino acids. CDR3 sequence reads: CASSPRRDYEQYF. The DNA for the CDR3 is TGTGCCAGCTCACCACGGAGGGACTACGAGCAGTACTTC.

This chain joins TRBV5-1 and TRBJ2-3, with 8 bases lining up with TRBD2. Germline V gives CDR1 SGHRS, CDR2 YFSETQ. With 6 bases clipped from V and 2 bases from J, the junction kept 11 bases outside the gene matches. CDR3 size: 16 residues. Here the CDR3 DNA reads TGCGCCAGCACCAATAACGGGGGGGGCAACACAGATACGCAGTATTTT. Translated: CASTNNGGGNTDTQYF.

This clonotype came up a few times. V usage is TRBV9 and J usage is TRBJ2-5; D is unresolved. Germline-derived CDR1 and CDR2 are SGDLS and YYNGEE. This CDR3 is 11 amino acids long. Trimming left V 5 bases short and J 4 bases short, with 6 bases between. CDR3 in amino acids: CASSAAETQYF. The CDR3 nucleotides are TGTGCCAGCAGTGCAGCAGAGACCCAGTACTTC.

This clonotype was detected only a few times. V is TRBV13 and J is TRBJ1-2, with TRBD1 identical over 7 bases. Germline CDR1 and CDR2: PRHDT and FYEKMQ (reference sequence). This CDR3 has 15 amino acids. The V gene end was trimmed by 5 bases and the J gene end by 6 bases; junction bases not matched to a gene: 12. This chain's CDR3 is CASSPPLDRTDGYTF. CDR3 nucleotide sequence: TGTGCCAGCAGCCCTCCTTTGGACAGGACCGATGGCTACACCTTC.

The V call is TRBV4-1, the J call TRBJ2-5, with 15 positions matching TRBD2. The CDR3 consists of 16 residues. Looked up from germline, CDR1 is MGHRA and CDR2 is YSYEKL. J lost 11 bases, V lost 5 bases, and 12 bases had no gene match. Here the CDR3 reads CASSGRTSGGDNEQYF. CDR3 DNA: TGCGCCAGCAGCGGTCGGACTAGCGGGGGGGACAATGAGCAGTACTTC.

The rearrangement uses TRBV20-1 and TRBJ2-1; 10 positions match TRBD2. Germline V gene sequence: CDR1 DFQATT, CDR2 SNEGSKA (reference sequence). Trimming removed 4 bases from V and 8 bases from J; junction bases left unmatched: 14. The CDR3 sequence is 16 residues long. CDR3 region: CSATQISGRTVDEQFF. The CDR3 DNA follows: TGCAGTGCTACCCAAATTAGCGGGAGGACCGTCGATGAGCAGTTCTTC.